One T cell receptor (beta chain) is described in this entry. Its antigen is unknown. The gene names given are mouse names. The read is 1 residue too short to cover the CDR3 end, so that end is filled in from the germline J gene. The CDR3 loop spans 15 amino acids. The germline CDR1 and CDR2 sequences are LGHNA and YNLKQL (reference sequence). V dropped 3 bases and J dropped 3; count of bases not matched to a gene: 4. The record originates from a study of tissue T cells after allogeneic stem cell transplantation. General observations from the study: Tissue-detected TCR repertoire was only partly captured by blood and spleen T cells. Motif-based clustering found tissue-specific repertoire signatures shared across patients, though few clones were shared.

Sequencing of TCRbeta CDR3 at survey depth gave sequences and template counts. TCRdb keeps only in-frame clones here, not all; method: immunoSEQ multiplex PCR. The sample carries about 48,000 clones, roughly 75% recorded once. Input material: sorted cells pooled from one or two spleens. The sequence derives from a pool of C57BL/6 mice in good health. The chain has TRBV5 and TRBJ1-5, with 8 nucleotides matching TRBD1. The DNA read from the CDR3 is TGTGCCAGCAGCCACAGGGGGCGGGTCAACCAGGCTCCGCTT. Amino acids: CASSHRGRVNQAPL. The entire CDR3 is CASSHRGRVNQAPLF.